This T cell receptor beta chain appears in the sequencing data of a study of PD-1 blockade in mismatch repair-deficient tumors. Whole-study findings and limits: After pembrolizumab, tumor-resident clones rose rapidly, then generally contracted before radiologic responses.

Assay: immunoSEQ multiplex PCR; the TCRdb copy retains only in-frame clones and omits some. The table includes about 9,800 clones, approximately 83% detected once. The table lists this clone with a count of one. Its antigen is unknown. This sample's time point: approximately ten-day in vitro stimulation with candidate neoantigen peptide 2. Baseline for clone expansion was a parallel culture with no peptide. CDR1 is SGHTA, CDR2 FQGTGA, per germline. There are 16 residues in the CDR3. J lost 4 bases, V lost 3 bases, and 9 bases had no gene match. This rearrangement joins TRBV7-3 to TRBJ1-2; TRBD1 matches 9 bases. Sequencing used cells cultured in vitro, obtained from a patient treated with pembrolizumab. The origin of this receptor is an adult with mismatch repair-deficient cancer. This chain's CDR3 is CASSLSGTGSGYGYTF. CDR3 sequence (DNA): TGTGCCAGCAGCTTGTCCGGGACAGGGAGTGGCTATGGCTACACCTTC. Filled out from reference TRBV7-3 and TRBJ1-2, the complete variable domain reads GAGVSQTPSNKVTEKGKYVELRCDPISGHTALYWYRQSLGQGPEFLIYFQGTGAADDSGLPNDRFFAVRPEGSVSTLKIQRTERGDSAVYLCASSLSGTGSGYGYTFGSGTRLTVV.